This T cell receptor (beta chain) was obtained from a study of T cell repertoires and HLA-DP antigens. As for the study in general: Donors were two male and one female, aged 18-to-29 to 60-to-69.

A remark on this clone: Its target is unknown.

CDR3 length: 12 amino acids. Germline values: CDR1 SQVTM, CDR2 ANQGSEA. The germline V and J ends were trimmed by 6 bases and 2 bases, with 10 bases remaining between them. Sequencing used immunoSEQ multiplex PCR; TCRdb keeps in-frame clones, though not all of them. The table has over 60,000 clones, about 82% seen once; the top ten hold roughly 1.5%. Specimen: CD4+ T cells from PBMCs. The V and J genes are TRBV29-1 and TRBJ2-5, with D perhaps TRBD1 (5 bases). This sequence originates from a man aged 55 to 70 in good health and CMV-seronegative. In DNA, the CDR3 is TGCAGCGTGCGACAGCTGCAAGAGACCCAGTACTTC. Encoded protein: CSVRQLQETQYF.